What follows is one T cell receptor beta chain and its context. No antigen is known for it. The CDR3 is 13 amino acids. CDR1 and CDR2 from the germline V gene are LNHDA and SQIVND (reference sequence). Trimming cost V 5 bases and J 2 bases, with 9 bases left between them. The data were produced by immunoSEQ multiplex PCR, yet TCRdb's version contains in-frame clones alone and is incomplete. The sample carries about 85,000 clones, roughly 84% recorded once. The sample is drawn from a study of OX40 agonist ivuxolimab in advanced cancers. The study, taken as a whole, reports: At 0.1 to 3.0 mg/kg, CD4+ and CD8+ blood T cells expanded clonally by week 6.

Baseline, cycle 4 day 1, and cycle 7 day 1 were the blood sampling points. The sample consisted of CD4+ or CD8+ T cells sorted from blood, taken in a trial of the OX40 agonist ivuxolimab. The V and J genes are TRBV19 and TRBJ2-5; D is perhaps TRBD2 (6 bases). The clonotype comes from an adult with an advanced solid tumor such as melanoma, head and neck, liver or kidney cancer. CDR3 in DNA: TGTGCCAGTAGTTGGGGGGTTCAAGAGACCCAGTACTTC. Encoded protein: CASSWGVQETQYF.